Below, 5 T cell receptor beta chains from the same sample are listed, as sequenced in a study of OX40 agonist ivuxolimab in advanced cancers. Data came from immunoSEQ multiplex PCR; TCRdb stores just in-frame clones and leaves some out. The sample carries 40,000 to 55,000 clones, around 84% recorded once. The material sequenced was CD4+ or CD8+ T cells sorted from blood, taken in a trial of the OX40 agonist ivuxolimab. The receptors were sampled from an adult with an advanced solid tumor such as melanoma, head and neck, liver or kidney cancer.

This CDR3 is CASSLERYYSTDTQYF. The CDR3 DNA reads TGTGCCAGCAGCTTAGAACGCTATTACAGCACAGATACGCAGTATTTT. The chain has TRBV7-2 and TRBJ2-3; D unresolved. V shed 1 base and J shed 0 bases, with 11 bases lying between them. CDR1 is SGHTA and CDR2 is FQGNSA in the germline V gene. This CDR3 has 16 amino acids.

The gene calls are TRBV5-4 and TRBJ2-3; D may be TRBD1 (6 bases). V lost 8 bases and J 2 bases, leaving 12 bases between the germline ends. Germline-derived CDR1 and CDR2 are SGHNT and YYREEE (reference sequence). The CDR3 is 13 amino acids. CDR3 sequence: CASRGFNTDTQYF. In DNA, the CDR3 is TGTGCCAGTAGGGGGTTCAACACAGATACGCAGTATTTT.

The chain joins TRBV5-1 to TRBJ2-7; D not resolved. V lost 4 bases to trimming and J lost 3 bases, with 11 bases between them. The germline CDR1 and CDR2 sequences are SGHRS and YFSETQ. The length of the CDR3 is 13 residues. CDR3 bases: TGCGCCAGCAGCCCACCCTTCAGCTACGAGCAGTACTTC. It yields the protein CASSPPFSYEQYF.

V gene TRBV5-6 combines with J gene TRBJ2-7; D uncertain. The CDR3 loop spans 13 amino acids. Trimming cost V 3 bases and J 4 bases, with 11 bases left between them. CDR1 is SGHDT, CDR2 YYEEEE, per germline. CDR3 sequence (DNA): TGTGCCAGCAGCTCTACTGGGTTATACGAGCAGTACTTC. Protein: CASSSTGLYEQYF.

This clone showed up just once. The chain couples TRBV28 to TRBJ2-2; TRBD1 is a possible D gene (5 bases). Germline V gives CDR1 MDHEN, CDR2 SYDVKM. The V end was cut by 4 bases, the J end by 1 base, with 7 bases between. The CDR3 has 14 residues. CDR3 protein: CASSSTENTGELFF. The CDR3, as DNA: TGTGCCAGCAGTTCGACAGAGAACACCGGGGAGCTGTTTTTT.